This T cell receptor beta chain is from a study of blood T cell repertoires in COVID-19. Study summary: COVID-19 samples, acute and convalescent, were from the United States, Italy and Spain. From T cells, B-cell-depleted T cells, or PBMCs came the material, which was cDNA or gDNA.

In the authors' workflow: Amplified reference gene primers provided the basis for estimating nucleated cell counts. Measured with immunoSEQ multiplex PCR; TCRdb has only the in-frame clones, and not every one. V and J calls plus clone size are reproduced from that table; the DNA served to infer D and trimming. The repertoire has some 110,000 clones, 75% to 85% of them found once; the top ten carry approximately 10%. Germline-derived CDR1 and CDR2 are MNHEY and SVGAGI. V shed 6 bases and J shed 0 bases, with 9 bases lying between them. This CDR3 is built from 13 residues. This TCR was recovered from a woman in her 70s with acute or convalescent COVID-19. Sequences were obtained from peripheral blood. The chain uses TRBV6-5 and TRBJ2-7; TRBD2 might be the D (5 bases). CDR3 region: CASRREASYEQYF. The CDR3 nucleotides are TGTGCCAGCAGGAGGGAAGCCTCCTACGAGCAGTACTTC.